These 14 T cell receptor beta chains were all obtained from the same sample, sequenced in a study of metastatic and nonmetastatic thyroid tumors. Every patient underwent thyroid surgery untreated. TCRdb recomputed clones from the PCR reads via MiXCR. Here the sample spans roughly 4,700 clones, approximately 27% being singletons. Sequencing was done on a sample of adjacent normal tissue. The receptor set was obtained from a female donor with papillary thyroid cancer or a benign thyroid nodule (not recorded which). Some clones in this sample may be carry-over from other donors' samples.

V usage is TRBV5-1 and J usage is TRBJ1-2; D perhaps matches TRBD1 (5 bases). The germline CDR1 and CDR2 sequences are SGHRS and YFSETQ. This CDR3 is 15 amino acids long. The germline V and J ends were trimmed by 4 bases and 2 bases, with 15 bases remaining between them. In DNA, the CDR3 is TGCGCCAGCAGCGTGGCTGCAGGGAGGAACTATGGCTACACCTTC. Translating gives CASSVAAGRNYGYTF. The variable domain in full, with the rest retrieved from reference TRBV5-1 and TRBJ1-2, is KAGVTQTPRYLIKTRGQQVTLSCSPISGHRSVSWYQQTPGQGLQFLFEYFSETQRNKGNFPGRFSGRQFSNSRSEMNVSTLELGDSALYLCASSVAAGRNYGYTFGSGTRLTVV.

V is TRBV19 and J is TRBJ1-6; D remains ambiguous. The V and J ends lost 3 bases and 6 bases respectively, with 12 bases between them. Germline V gene lookup returns CDR1 LNHDA and CDR2 SQIVND (reference sequence). The CDR3 is made up of 15 amino acids. The CDR3 sequence: CASSISGQLNSPLHF. The CDR3 nucleotides are TGTGCCAGTAGTATCTCCGGTCAGCTTAATTCACCCCTCCACTTT.

By sample fraction, this clone is medium-sized. The CDR3, as DNA: TGTGCCAGCAGCTTAGGCCCAGGGACGAACACCGGGGAGCTGTTTTTT. It specifies CASSLGPGTNTGELFF. The chain uses TRBV7-9 and TRBJ2-2; D might be TRBD1 (5 bases). The V end was cut by 1 base, the J end by 0 bases, with 9 bases between. This CDR3 has 16 residues. The V gene's germline CDR1 is SEHNR and CDR2 FQNEAQ (reference sequence).

On this clone itself: A junction boundary mismatches the germline segment, possibly from a read error. The rearrangement uses TRBV6-4 and TRBJ1-4; D is possibly TRBD1 (5 bases). The CDR3 length is 14 residues. Germline V gives CDR1 MRHNA, CDR2 SNTAGT. The CDR3 spells CASRARGANEKLFF. The CDR3 coding sequence is TGTGCCAGCAGAGCGCGGGGCGCTAATGAAAAACTGTTCTTT.

This clone has a count of ten or more. Given a much more abundant clone one base away, this may be a read error. The sample carries other DNA sequences with the same CDR3. CDR3 residues: CASSLGLAGDYGQCF. The CDR3 nucleotides are TGTGCCAGCAGTCTGGGGCTAGCGGGGGACTACGGGCAGTGCTTC. V is TRBV5-5 and J is TRBJ2-7; TRBD2 matches at 10 bases. The CDR3 covers 15 residues. The germline V gene encodes CDR1 SGHKS and CDR2 YYEKEE (reference sequence).

V gene TRBV12-3 or TRBV12-4 combines with J gene TRBJ2-2; the match to TRBD2 covers 8 bases. The CDR3 runs to 20 residues. V gave up 5 bases and J gave up 3 bases; unmatched junction bases: 20. The CDR3 coding sequence is TGTGCCAGCAGTCTTACGGGACTAGGTGTGGGAACCCCCGACACCGGGGAGCTGTTTTTT. Protein sequence: CASSLTGLGVGTPDTGELFF.

The rearrangement uses TRBV5-1 and TRBJ2-5; TRBD2 aligns across 12 bases. The DNA end is more similar to TRBJ2-1, so the J call may be wrong. Germline-derived CDR1 and CDR2 are SGHRS and YFSETQ. This CDR3 spans 16 amino acids. CDR3 sequence reads: CASSLGLAGGRSEQFF. The CDR3 DNA sequence: TGCGCCAGCAGCTTGGGGCTAGCGGGAGGGCGGAGTGAGCAGTTCTTC.

By share of the sample, this clone is medium-sized. The chain couples TRBV6-1 to TRBJ2-5; D is possibly TRBD1 (7 bases). Germline CDR1 is MNHNS and CDR2 is SASEGT. The CDR3 sequence is 15 residues long. The V end lost 5 bases, the J end lost 5 bases, and 18 bases lay between the germline ends. Written as DNA, the CDR3 is TGTGCCAGCAGTACCGGACAGGTGGAGGGGGAGACCCAGTACTTC. It encodes CASSTGQVEGETQYF.

By its share, this clone is medium-sized. V is TRBV5-1 and J is TRBJ2-7; the D gene is possibly TRBD2 (5 bases). Germline CDR1 SGHRS, CDR2 YFSETQ. The V end lost 4 bases, the J end lost 1 base, and 15 bases lay between the germline ends. The CDR3 contains 15 residues. The CDR3 DNA is TGCGCCAGCAGCCCCACGTTCGGGGTTTCCTACGAGCAGTACTTC. Translating it yields CASSPTFGVSYEQYF.

CDR3 residues: CASSQVGGSGYTF. The CDR3 bases are TGTGCCAGCAGCCAAGTAGGGGGCAGTGGCTACACCTTC. The chain links TRBV3-1 to TRBJ1-2; 7 bases agree with TRBD1. V shed 1 base and J 7 bases; nucleotides not matched to a gene: 3. Germline loops: CDR1 LGHDT, CDR2 YNNKEL (reference sequence). CDR3 size: 13 residues.

This clone has just a few counts. The V and J genes are TRBV28 and TRBJ2-3; unclear D gene. The CDR3 consists of 13 residues. Germline values: CDR1 MDHEN, CDR2 SYDVKM. V was trimmed by 2 bases and J by 6 bases, leaving 9 bases between them. CDR3 DNA sequence: TGTGCCAGCAGTTTACCTAGTAGGGATACGCAGTATTTT. It specifies CASSLPSRDTQYF.

The chain is built from TRBV5-1 and TRBJ1-2, with D maybe TRBD1 (5 bases). V was trimmed by 3 bases and J by 7 bases, leaving 19 bases between them. Per the germline V gene, CDR1 is SGHRS and CDR2 is YFSETQ. CDR3 size: 15 residues. The CDR3 nucleotides are TGCGCCAGCAGCTCTGACCCGGGGACGGCGGGTGGCTACACCTTC. This gives the protein CASSSDPGTAGGYTF.

This clone ranks as medium-sized. The V and J genes are TRBV4-3 and TRBJ2-7, with D possibly being TRBD2 (6 bases). The germline V gene encodes CDR1 LGHNA and CDR2 YSLEER. Trimming shortened V by 4 bases and J by 1 base, and 11 bases separated the two germline ends. This CDR3 region has 14 residues. CDR3 amino acids: CASSPYGGSYEQYF. CDR3 in DNA: TGCGCCAGCAGCCCCTACGGAGGGTCCTACGAGCAGTACTTC.

This clone is medium-sized (0.01 to 0.1%) by share. The chain carries TRBV25-1 and TRBJ2-1; TRBD2 aligns across 8 bases. This CDR3 is built from 16 residues. The junction had 11 bases not matched to a gene; V was cut back by 3 bases and J by 7 bases. The V gene's germline CDR1 is MGHDK and CDR2 SYGVNS. As DNA, the CDR3 is TGTGCCAGCAGTGATACGGGAGGGAACGTTCGGAATGAGCAGTTCTTC. It translates to CASSDTGGNVRNEQFF. The full variable domain, completed using reference TRBV25-1 and TRBJ2-1, is EADIYQTPRYLVIGTGKKITLECSQTMGHDKMYWYQQDPGMELHLIHYSYGVNSTEKGDLSSESTVSRIRTEHFPLTLESARPSHTSQYLCASSDTGGNVRNEQFFGPGTRLTVL.